The 27 T cell receptor beta chains below come from one sample, sequenced in a study of CD8+CD57+ T cells in acquired aplastic anemia. CD8+CD57+ cell expansion had been shown by flow cytometry in patients chosen for sequencing. Genomic DNA, serving as template, underwent TCR beta VDJ and CDR3 profiling. Using its own MiXCR run on the reads, TCRdb lists one record per CDR3 protein. The sample contains 150,000 to 200,000 distinct CDR3 sequences, about 48% of which appear only once. Sequenced: sorted CD4+, CD8+, or CD8+CD57+ T cells (not recorded which) from PBMCs. All receptors derive from a human donor with aplastic anemia.

V usage is TRBV11-2 and J usage is TRBJ1-1, with D tentatively TRBD1 (5 bases). Germline CDR1 SGHAT, CDR2 FQNNGV. The CDR3 has 18 residues. Trimming pared 0 bases from V and 0 bases from J, leaving 17 bases between. The CDR3: CASSLDSGTHIMNTEAFF. The CDR3 region has the DNA TGTGCCAGCAGCTTAGATTCCGGGACCCATATTATGAACACTGAAGCTTTCTTT. The variable domain in full, completed from reference TRBV11-2 and TRBJ1-1, reads EAGVAQSPRYKIIEKRQSVAFWCNPISGHATLYWYQQILGQGPKLLIQFQNNGVVDDSQLPKDRFSAERLKGVDSTLKIQPAKLEDSAVYLCASSLDSGTHIMNTEAFFGQGTRLTVV.

This CDR3 reads CASKERPSGEADTQYF. The CDR3 DNA reads as TGTGCCAGTAAAGAGCGCCCTAGCGGGGAGGCAGATACGCAGTATTTT. This chain links TRBV19 with TRBJ2-3; 9 nucleotides match TRBD2. CDR1 is LNHDA and CDR2 is SQIVND in the germline V gene (reference sequence). V dropped 7 bases and J dropped 4; count of bases not matched to a gene: 12. CDR3 length: 16 residues.

This clonotype was seen a handful of times. This chain joins TRBV10-1 and TRBJ1-2; 7 nucleotides line up with TRBD1. Germline V gives CDR1 WNHNN, CDR2 SYGVQD (reference sequence). Trimming took 5 bases from V and 8 from J; bases not matched to a gene: 8. The CDR3 has 13 residues. The CDR3 sequence: CASSQTGSRGYTF. The CDR3 bases are TGCGCCAGCAGTCAGACAGGGAGTCGCGGCTACACCTTC.

This clonotype occurred once. Germline and junction disagree at one end, which may indicate a read error. The chain combines TRBV24-1 with TRBJ2-7, with 7 positions matching TRBD2. The CDR3 is 14 residues long. Germline values: CDR1 KGHDR, CDR2 SFDVKD. As DNA, the CDR3 is TGTGCCAGCAGTTTATCGCGGGAGAACTTCGAGCAGTACTTC. It is translated as CASSLSRENFEQYF.

The gene calls are TRBV29-1 and TRBJ1-1; the match to TRBD1 covers 7 bases. From germline, CDR1 is SQVTM and CDR2 ANQGSEA. With V trimmed by 4 bases and J by 3 bases, 8 bases remained unmatched. This CDR3 comprises 14 residues. Here the CDR3 DNA reads TGCAGCGTTGGAGACAGGGAAAGGTACACTGAAGCTTTCTTT. The encoded protein is CSVGDRERYTEAFF.

This rearrangement joins TRBV12-3 or TRBV12-4 to TRBJ2-1; D is ambiguous. V shed 6 bases and J shed 0 bases, with 12 bases lying between them. This CDR3 is built from 15 residues. CDR3 sequence: CASRMASSSYNEQFF. CDR3 DNA: TGTGCCAGCAGGATGGCGTCAAGCTCCTACAATGAGCAGTTCTTC.

This clonotype occurred many times. The chain recombines TRBV6-1 with TRBJ2-5; the D is unclear. This CDR3 has 14 amino acids. The germline V gene encodes CDR1 MNHNS and CDR2 SASEGT. V was pared by 7 bases and J by 3 bases, with 15 bases between. CDR3 residues: CASTPLRAEETQYF. The CDR3 region has the DNA TGTGCCAGCACTCCATTACGGGCGGAAGAGACCCAGTACTTC.

This clonotype was observed at least ten times. The chain uses TRBV12-3 or TRBV12-4 and TRBJ2-7, with D hard to call. V was clipped by 6 bases and J by 1 base, with 10 bases between them. This CDR3 has 13 amino acids. CDR3 sequence reads: CASRRTGSYEQYF. As DNA, the CDR3 is TGTGCCAGCAGAAGGACCGGATCCTACGAGCAGTACTTC.

The rearrangement joins TRBV24-1 to TRBJ2-2; 12 bases fit TRBD2. The length of the CDR3 is 14 residues. The V gene's germline CDR1 is KGHDR and CDR2 SFDVKD. Trimming cost V 7 bases and J 7 bases; bases outside gene matches: 3. This CDR3 reads CATRTSGSNGELFF. CDR3 in DNA: TGTGCCACCAGGACTAGCGGGAGCAACGGGGAGCTGTTTTTT.

The chain uses TRBV24-1 and TRBJ2-1; possibly TRBD1 for D (5 bases). The length of the CDR3 is 14 residues. V dropped 3 bases and J dropped 5 bases, with 10 bases sitting between them. Looked up from germline, CDR1 is KGHDR and CDR2 is SFDVKD. CDR3 in amino acids: CATSDGPGNNEQFF. The DNA of the CDR3 is TGTGCCACCAGTGATGGTCCAGGGAACAATGAGCAGTTCTTC.

This chain joins TRBV2 and TRBJ1-3; TRBD1 is a possible D gene (5 bases). Trimming shortened V by 6 bases and J by 0 bases, and 15 bases separated the two germline ends. From germline, CDR1 is SNHLY and CDR2 FYNNEI. CDR3 length: 16 amino acids. CDR3 in DNA: TGTGCCAGCAGCCCAGGACACCTGAGCTCTGGAAACACCATATATTTT. Translation gives CASSPGHLSSGNTIYF.

The chain is built from TRBV19 and TRBJ1-1, with unresolved D. Per germline, CDR1 LNHDA and CDR2 SQIVND (reference sequence). Trimming removed 1 base from V and 1 base from J, with 10 bases in between. The CDR3 has 15 residues. The CDR3 DNA sequence: TGTGCCAGTAGTATAGGGACGGGAACGAACACTGAAGCTTTCTTT. This sequence encodes CASSIGTGTNTEAFF.

The chain combines TRBV7-3 with TRBJ2-2; tentatively, D is TRBD1 (6 bases). Germline V gene sequence: CDR1 SGHTA, CDR2 FQGTGA. This CDR3 has 15 amino acids. This chain's CDR3 is CARYRQASNTGELFF. CDR3 bases: TGTGCTAGATACAGACAGGCATCGAACACCGGGGAGCTGTTTTTT.

The CDR3 protein is CASSLTGGYGYTF. CDR3 sequence (DNA): TGTGCCAGCAGCTTGACAGGGGGCTATGGCTACACCTTC. The chain carries TRBV25-1 and TRBJ1-2; 9 bases agree with TRBD1. With 6 bases clipped from V and 4 bases from J, the junction kept 3 bases outside the gene matches. The CDR3 covers 13 residues. Germline CDR1 MGHDK, CDR2 SYGVNS.

The chain combines TRBV9 with TRBJ2-3; 7 nucleotides align to TRBD1. The germline CDR1 and CDR2 sequences are SGDLS and YYNGEE. The CDR3 covers 15 residues. Losses at the gene ends were 0 bases for V and 3 bases for J; bases not matched to a gene: 4. CDR3: CASSVEGADTDTQYF. The CDR3 bases are TGTGCCAGCAGCGTAGAGGGGGCTGATACAGATACGCAGTATTTT.

This clonotype was counted at least ten times. V usage is TRBV6-5 and J usage is TRBJ1-1, with 7 bases that match TRBD1. Germline loops: CDR1 MNHEY, CDR2 SVGAGI. This CDR3 is 14 amino acids long. Unmatched junction bases numbered 1, after V lost 2 bases and J lost 1 base. The CDR3 nucleotides are TGTGCCAGCAGTTACGGGACAGCGAACACTGAAGCTTTCTTT. Translated: CASSYGTANTEAFF.

This clonotype has a handful of counts. The chain joins TRBV6-5 to TRBJ2-7; possibly TRBD2 for D (6 bases). CDR1 is MNHEY and CDR2 is SVGAGI in the germline V gene. This CDR3 spans 12 amino acids. Trimming stripped 4 bases from V and 6 bases from J, with 10 bases between. CDR3 region: CASSSGLSEQYF. CDR3 sequence (DNA): TGTGCCAGCAGTTCGGGACTCTCCGAGCAGTACTTC.

This clonotype was detected many times. The chain employs TRBV10-3 and TRBJ2-7; D not resolved. V lost 3 bases and J 2 bases, leaving 8 bases between the germline ends. Germline V gene data show CDR1 as ENHRY and CDR2 as SYGVKD. The CDR3 loop spans 13 amino acids. CDR3 sequence reads: CAISDGQTYEQYF. The CDR3 DNA sequence: TGTGCCATCAGTGATGGGCAAACCTACGAGCAGTACTTC.

This clonotype was detected only a few times. With a much larger clone just one base away, this may be a read error. The CDR3 end shows no conserved phenylalanine or tryptophan, and so a read error is likely. The chain employs TRBV11-2 and TRBJ2-7; D may be TRBD1 (6 bases). CDR1 SGHAT and CDR2 FQNNGV come from the germline V gene. CDR3 length: 13 amino acids. Trimming pared 1 base from V and 2 bases from J, leaving 6 bases between. The CDR3 sequence: CASSLGTAYEQYL. The CDR3 DNA reads as TGTGCCAGCAGCTTAGGGACAGCCTACGAGCAGTACCTC.

The V and J genes are TRBV27 and TRBJ1-1; tentative D call: TRBD1 (5 bases). Germline values: CDR1 MNHEY, CDR2 SMNVEV (reference sequence). V lost 8 bases, J lost 4 bases, and 8 bases lay in between. The CDR3 runs 11 residues. CDR3 region: CASRTGTEAFF. CDR3 sequence (DNA): TGTGCCAGCCGAACAGGCACTGAAGCTTTCTTT.

As for this clonotype: The germline gene is not matched at one end of the junction; a read error may be the cause. The chain has TRBV24-1 and TRBJ2-2; D not resolved. The germline CDR1 and CDR2 sequences are KGHDR and SFDVKD. This CDR3 contains 17 residues. The CDR3 is CASSLATRACLTGELFF. CDR3 nucleotides: TGTGCCAGCAGTTTGGCTACTCGGGCCTGCCTCACCGGGGAGCTGTTTTTT.

V is TRBV10-1 and J is TRBJ1-5; D is possibly TRBD1 (6 bases). This CDR3 is 14 amino acids long. The V gene's germline CDR1 is WNHNN and CDR2 SYGVQD (reference sequence). Deletions cut 7 bases from V and 7 bases from J, with 17 bases between. The DNA for the CDR3 is TGCGCCAGCATTCAAGACAGGTCGGTGCAGCCCCAGCATTTT. It codes for CASIQDRSVQPQHF.

The rearrangement uses TRBV10-3 and TRBJ2-1; no definite D call. V dropped 7 bases and J dropped 0 bases, with 4 bases sitting between them. This CDR3 region has 12 residues. The germline V gene encodes CDR1 ENHRY and CDR2 SYGVKD. The chain's CDR3 is CAIKGSYNEQFF. As DNA, the CDR3 is TGTGCCATCAAGGGCTCCTACAATGAGCAGTTCTTC.

This clonotype was seen a handful of times. The chain is built from TRBV30 and TRBJ2-7; 7 bases map to TRBD2. From germline, CDR1 is GTSNPN and CDR2 SVGIG (reference sequence). The CDR3 is 14 residues long. Trimming took 2 bases from V and 0 from J; bases not matched to a gene: 4. CDR3 DNA: TGTGCCTGGAGTCAGGGACTAAGCTCCTACGAGCAGTACTTC. It yields the protein CAWSQGLSSYEQYF.

The rearrangement joins TRBV19 to TRBJ1-1; tentative D call: TRBD1 (5 bases). CDR3 size: 14 residues. Trimming cost V 5 bases and J 4 bases, with 14 bases left between them. Germline-derived CDR1 and CDR2 are LNHDA and SQIVND (reference sequence). CDR3 in amino acids: CASSPFAGGTEAFF. CDR3 bases: TGTGCCAGTAGTCCGTTCGCGGGGGGCACTGAAGCTTTCTTT.

Comments on this clonotype: The junction departs from germline at one end; a sequencing error may be responsible. This rearrangement joins TRBV10-3 to TRBJ1-1; D uncertain. From germline, CDR1 is ENHRY and CDR2 SYGVKD. The CDR3 spans 11 residues. CDR3 DNA: TGTGCCACCTGGCAAGGGCCTGAAGCCTTCTTT. It codes for CATWQGPEAFF.

Notes on this clonotype: A junction end diverges from the germline sequence, so it may reflect a read error. The rearrangement links TRBV10-1 to TRBJ2-3, with TRBD1 matching 11 bases. Germline values: CDR1 WNHNN, CDR2 SYGVQD (reference sequence). The CDR3 is 16 residues long. The CDR3 DNA reads as TGTGCCAGCAGCGTAGGACAGGGGGCGCCATCCGATACGCAGTATTTT. Its protein is CASSVGQGAPSDTQYF.